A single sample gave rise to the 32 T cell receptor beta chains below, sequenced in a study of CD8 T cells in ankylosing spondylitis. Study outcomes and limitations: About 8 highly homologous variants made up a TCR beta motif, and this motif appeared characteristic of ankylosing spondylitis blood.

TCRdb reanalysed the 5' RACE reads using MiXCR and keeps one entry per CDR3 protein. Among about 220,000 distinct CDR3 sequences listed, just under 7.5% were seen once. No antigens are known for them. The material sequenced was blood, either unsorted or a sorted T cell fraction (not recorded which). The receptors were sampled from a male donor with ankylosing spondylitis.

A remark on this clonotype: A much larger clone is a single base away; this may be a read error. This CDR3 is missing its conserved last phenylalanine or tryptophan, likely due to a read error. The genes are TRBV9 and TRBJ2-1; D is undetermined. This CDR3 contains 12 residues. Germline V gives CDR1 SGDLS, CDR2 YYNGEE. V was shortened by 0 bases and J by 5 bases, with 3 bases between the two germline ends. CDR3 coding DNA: TGTGCCAGCAGCGTAGCTGACAATGAGCAGTTCCTC. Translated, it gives CASSVADNEQFL.

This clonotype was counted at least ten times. The CDR3 protein is CASSLTYMETQYF. The CDR3 nucleotides read TGTGCCAGCAGTTTAACTTACATGGAGACCCAGTACTTC. J is TRBJ2-5 and V is TRBV12-3 or TRBV12-4; D unresolved. CDR3 length: 13 residues. V was trimmed by 2 bases and J by 5 bases, leaving 9 bases between them.

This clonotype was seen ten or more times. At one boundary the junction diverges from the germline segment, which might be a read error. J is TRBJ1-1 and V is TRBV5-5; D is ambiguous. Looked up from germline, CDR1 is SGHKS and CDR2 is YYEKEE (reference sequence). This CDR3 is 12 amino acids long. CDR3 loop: CASSLALAARVF. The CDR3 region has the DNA TGTGCCAGCAGCTTGGCCTTGGCAGCTCGGGTCTTT.

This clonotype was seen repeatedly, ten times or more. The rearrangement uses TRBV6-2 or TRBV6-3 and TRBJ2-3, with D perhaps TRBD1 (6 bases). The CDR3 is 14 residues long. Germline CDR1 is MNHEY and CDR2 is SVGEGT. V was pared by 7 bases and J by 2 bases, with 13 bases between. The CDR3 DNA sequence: TGTGCCAGCACCTACGGGACATACACAGATACGCAGTATTTT. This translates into CASTYGTYTDTQYF.

Here the CDR3 DNA reads TGTGCCAGCAGTGAAAAATTGTCTAGAGACACAGATACGCAGTATTTT. Its protein product is CASSEKLSRDTDTQYF. The gene calls are TRBV2 and TRBJ2-3; D unresolved. CDR1 and CDR2 from the germline V gene are SNHLY and FYNNEI. The V end lost 2 bases, the J end lost 2 bases, and 14 bases lay between the germline ends. The CDR3 contains 16 residues. Looking up the rest from reference TRBV2 and TRBJ2-3 gives the full variable domain: EPEVTQTPSHQVTQMGQEVILRCVPISNHLYFYWYRQILGQKVEFLVSFYNNEISEKSEIFDDQFSVERPDGSNFTLKIRSTKLEDSAMYFCASSEKLSRDTDTQYFGPGTRLTVL.

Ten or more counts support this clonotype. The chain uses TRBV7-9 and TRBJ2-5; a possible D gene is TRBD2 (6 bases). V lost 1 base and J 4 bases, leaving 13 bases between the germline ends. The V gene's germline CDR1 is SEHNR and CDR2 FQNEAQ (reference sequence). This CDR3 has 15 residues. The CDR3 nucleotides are TGTGCCAGCAGCTTAGGGACTACTACGGGAGAGACCCAGTACTTC. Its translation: CASSLGTTTGETQYF.

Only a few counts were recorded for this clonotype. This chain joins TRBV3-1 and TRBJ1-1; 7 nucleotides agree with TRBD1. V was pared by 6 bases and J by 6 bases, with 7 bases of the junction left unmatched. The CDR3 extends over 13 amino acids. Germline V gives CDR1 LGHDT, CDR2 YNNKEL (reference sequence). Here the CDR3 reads CASRLTGFPEAFF. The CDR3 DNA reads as TGTGCCAGCAGGCTGACAGGGTTCCCTGAAGCTTTCTTT.

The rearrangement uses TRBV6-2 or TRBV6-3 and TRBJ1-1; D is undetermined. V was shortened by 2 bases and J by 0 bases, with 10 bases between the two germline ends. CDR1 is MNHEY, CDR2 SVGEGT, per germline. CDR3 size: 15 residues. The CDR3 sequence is CASSYPQEMNTEAFF. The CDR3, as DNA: TGTGCCAGCAGTTACCCTCAGGAGATGAACACTGAAGCTTTCTTT.

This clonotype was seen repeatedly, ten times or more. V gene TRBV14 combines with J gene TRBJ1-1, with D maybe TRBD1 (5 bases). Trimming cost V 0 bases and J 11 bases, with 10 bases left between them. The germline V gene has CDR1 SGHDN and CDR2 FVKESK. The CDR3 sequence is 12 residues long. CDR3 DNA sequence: TGTGCCAGCAGCCAAGATCGGGGGTATGCTTTCTTT. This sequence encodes CASSQDRGYAFF.

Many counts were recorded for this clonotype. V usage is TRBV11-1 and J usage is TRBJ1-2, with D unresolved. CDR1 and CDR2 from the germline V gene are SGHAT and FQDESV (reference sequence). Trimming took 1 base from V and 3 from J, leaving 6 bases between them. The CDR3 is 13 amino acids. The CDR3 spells CASSLGLDYGYTF. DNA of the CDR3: TGTGCCAGCAGCTTAGGGCTTGACTATGGCTACACCTTC.

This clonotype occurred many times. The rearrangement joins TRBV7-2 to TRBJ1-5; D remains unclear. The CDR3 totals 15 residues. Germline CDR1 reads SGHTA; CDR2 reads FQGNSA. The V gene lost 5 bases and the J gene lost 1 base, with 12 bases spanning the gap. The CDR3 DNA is TGTGCCAGCAGCCTGGTTCCGGGAAGCAATCAGCCCCAGCATTTT. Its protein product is CASSLVPGSNQPQHF. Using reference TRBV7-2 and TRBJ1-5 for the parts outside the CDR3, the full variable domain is GAGVSQSPSNKVTEKGKDVELRCDPISGHTALYWYRQSLGQGLEFLIYFQGNSAPDKSGLPSDRFSAERTGGSVSTLTIQRTQQEDSAVYLCASSLVPGSNQPQHFGDGTRLSIL.

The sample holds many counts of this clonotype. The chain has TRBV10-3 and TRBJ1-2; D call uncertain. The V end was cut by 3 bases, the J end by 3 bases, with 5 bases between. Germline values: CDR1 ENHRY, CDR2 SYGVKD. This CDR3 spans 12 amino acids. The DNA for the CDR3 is TGTGCCATCAGTGATAGGGACTATGGCTACACCTTC. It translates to CAISDRDYGYTF.

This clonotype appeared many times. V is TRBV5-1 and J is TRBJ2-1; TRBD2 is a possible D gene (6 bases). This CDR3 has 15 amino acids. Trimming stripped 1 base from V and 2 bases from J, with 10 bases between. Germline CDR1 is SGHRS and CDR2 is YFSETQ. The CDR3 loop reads CASSLNRLAYNEQFF. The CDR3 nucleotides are TGCGCCAGCAGCTTGAATAGACTAGCCTACAATGAGCAGTTCTTC.

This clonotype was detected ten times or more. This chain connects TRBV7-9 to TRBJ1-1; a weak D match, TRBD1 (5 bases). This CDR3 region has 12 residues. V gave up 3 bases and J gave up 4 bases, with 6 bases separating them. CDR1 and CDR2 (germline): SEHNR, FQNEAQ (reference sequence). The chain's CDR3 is CASSFRVTEAFF. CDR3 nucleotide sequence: TGTGCCAGCAGCTTCAGGGTCACTGAAGCTTTCTTT.

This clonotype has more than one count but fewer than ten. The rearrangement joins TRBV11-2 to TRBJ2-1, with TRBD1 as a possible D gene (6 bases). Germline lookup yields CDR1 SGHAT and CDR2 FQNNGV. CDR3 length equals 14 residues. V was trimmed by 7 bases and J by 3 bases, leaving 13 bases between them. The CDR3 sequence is CASTMDSYYNEQFF. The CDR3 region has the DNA TGTGCCAGCACCATGGACAGCTACTACAATGAGCAGTTCTTC.

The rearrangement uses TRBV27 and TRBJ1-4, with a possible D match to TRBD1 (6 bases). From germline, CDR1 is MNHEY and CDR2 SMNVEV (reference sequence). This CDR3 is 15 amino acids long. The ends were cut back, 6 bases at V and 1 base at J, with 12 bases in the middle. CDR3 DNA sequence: TGTGCCAGCAGAGCCAGGGGTCAAACTAATGAAAAACTGTTTTTT. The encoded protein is CASRARGQTNEKLFF.

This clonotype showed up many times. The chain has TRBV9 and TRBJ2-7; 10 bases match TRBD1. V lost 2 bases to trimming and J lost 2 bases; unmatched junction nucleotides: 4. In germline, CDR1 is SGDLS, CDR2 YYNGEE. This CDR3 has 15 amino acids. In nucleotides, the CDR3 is TGTGCCAGCAGCGTCTCCGGGACAGGGGCCTACGAGCAGTACTTC. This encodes CASSVSGTGAYEQYF.

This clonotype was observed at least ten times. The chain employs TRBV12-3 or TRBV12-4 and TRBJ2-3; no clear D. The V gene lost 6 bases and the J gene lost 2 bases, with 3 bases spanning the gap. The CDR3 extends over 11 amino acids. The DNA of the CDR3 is TGTGCCAGCAGGTCCACAGATACGCAGTATTTT. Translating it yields CASRSTDTQYF.

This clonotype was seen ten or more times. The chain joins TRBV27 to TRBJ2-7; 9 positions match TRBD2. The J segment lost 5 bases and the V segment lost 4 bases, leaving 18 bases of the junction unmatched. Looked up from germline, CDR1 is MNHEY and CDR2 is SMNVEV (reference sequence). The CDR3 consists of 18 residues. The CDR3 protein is CASSYGAQSAGGPHEQYF. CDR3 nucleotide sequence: TGTGCCAGCAGTTACGGGGCCCAAAGCGCGGGAGGGCCCCACGAGCAGTACTTC.

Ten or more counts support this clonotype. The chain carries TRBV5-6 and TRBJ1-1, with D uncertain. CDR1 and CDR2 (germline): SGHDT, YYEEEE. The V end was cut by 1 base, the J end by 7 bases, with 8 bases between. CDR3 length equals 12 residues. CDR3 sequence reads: CASSLQGGEAFF. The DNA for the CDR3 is TGTGCCAGCAGCTTGCAAGGTGGTGAAGCTTTCTTT.

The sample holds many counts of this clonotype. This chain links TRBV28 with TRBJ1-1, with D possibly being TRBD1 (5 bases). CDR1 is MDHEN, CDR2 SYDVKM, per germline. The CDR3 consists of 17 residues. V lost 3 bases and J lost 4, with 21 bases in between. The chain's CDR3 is CASSFSGPGGLATEAFF. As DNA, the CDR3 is TGTGCCAGCAGTTTTTCGGGCCCCGGGGGTTTGGCCACTGAAGCTTTCTTT.

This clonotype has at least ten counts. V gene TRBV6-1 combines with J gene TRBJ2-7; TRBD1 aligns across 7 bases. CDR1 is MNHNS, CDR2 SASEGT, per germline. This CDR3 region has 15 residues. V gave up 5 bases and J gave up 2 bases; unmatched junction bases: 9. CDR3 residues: CASSPRQGKPYEQYF. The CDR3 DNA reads TGTGCCAGCAGTCCCCGACAGGGAAAACCCTACGAGCAGTACTTC.

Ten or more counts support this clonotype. The CDR3 loop is CASSSGGNEQFF. As DNA, the CDR3 is TGTGCCAGCAGCTCTGGGGGGAATGAGCAGTTCTTC. The chain is built from TRBV27 and TRBJ2-1; a weak D match, TRBD2 (6 bases). Trimming pared 6 bases from V and 7 bases from J, leaving 10 bases between. From germline, CDR1 is MNHEY and CDR2 SMNVEV (reference sequence). CDR3 length equals 12 residues.

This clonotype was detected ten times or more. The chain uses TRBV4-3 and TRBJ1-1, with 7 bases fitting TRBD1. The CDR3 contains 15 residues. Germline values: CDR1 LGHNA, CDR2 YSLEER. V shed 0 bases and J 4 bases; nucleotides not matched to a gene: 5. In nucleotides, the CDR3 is TGCGCCAGCAGCCAAGACAGGGGGTCGAGCACTGAAGCTTTCTTT. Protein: CASSQDRGSSTEAFF.

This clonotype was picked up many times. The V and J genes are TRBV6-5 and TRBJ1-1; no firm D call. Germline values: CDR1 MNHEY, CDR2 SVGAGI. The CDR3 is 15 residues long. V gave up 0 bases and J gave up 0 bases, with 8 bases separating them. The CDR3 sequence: CASSYSFDMNTEAFF. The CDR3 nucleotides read TGTGCCAGCAGTTACTCGTTTGATATGAACACTGAAGCTTTCTTT.

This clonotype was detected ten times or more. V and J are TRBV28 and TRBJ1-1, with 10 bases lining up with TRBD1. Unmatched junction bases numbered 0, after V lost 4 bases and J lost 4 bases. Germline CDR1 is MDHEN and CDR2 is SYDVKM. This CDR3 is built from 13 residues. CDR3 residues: CASSWTGGTEAFF. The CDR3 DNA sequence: TGTGCCAGCAGTTGGACAGGGGGCACTGAAGCTTTCTTT.

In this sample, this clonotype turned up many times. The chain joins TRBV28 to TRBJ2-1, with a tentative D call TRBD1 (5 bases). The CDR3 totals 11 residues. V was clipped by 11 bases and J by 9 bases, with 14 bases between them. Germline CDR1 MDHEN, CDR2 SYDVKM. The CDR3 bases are TGTGCCCTAGGGCGAAGGGGTGAGCAGTTCTTC. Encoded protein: CALGRRGEQFF.

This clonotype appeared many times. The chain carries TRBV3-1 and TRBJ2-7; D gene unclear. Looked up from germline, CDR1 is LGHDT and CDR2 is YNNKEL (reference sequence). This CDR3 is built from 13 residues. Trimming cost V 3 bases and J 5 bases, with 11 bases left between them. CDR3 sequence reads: CASSQPGLDEQYF. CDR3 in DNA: TGTGCCAGCAGCCAGCCTGGTTTGGACGAGCAGTACTTC.

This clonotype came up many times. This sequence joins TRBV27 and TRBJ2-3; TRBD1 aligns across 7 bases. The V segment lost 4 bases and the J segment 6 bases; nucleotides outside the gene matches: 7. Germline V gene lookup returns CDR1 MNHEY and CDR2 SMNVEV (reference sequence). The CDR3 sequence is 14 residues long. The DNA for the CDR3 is TGTGCCAGCAGTTCTACAGGGGTTCCGGATACGCAGTATTTT. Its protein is CASSSTGVPDTQYF.

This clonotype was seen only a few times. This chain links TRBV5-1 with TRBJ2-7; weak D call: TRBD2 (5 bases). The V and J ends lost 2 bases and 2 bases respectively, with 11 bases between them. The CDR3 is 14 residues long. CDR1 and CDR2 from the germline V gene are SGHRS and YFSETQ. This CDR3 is CASSFLGDAYEQYF. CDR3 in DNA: TGCGCCAGCAGCTTTTTGGGAGACGCCTACGAGCAGTACTTC. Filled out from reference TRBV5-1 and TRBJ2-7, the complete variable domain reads KAGVTQTPRYLIKTRGQQVTLSCSPISGHRSVSWYQQTPGQGLQFLFEYFSETQRNKGNFPGRFSGRQFSNSRSEMNVSTLELGDSALYLCASSFLGDAYEQYFGPGTRLTVT.

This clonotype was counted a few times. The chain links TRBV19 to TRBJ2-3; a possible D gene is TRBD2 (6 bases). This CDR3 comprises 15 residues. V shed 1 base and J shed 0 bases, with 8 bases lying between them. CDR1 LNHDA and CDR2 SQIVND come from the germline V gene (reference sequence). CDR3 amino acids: CASSIAGGSTDTQYF. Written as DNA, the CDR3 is TGTGCCAGTAGTATAGCTGGGGGGAGCACAGATACGCAGTATTTT.

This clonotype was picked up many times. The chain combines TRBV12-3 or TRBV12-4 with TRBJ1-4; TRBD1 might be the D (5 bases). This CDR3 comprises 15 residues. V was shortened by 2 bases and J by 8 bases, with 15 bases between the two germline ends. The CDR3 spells CASSLLARASEKLFF. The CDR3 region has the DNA TGTGCCAGCAGTTTACTTGCCAGGGCTAGCGAAAAACTGTTTTTT.